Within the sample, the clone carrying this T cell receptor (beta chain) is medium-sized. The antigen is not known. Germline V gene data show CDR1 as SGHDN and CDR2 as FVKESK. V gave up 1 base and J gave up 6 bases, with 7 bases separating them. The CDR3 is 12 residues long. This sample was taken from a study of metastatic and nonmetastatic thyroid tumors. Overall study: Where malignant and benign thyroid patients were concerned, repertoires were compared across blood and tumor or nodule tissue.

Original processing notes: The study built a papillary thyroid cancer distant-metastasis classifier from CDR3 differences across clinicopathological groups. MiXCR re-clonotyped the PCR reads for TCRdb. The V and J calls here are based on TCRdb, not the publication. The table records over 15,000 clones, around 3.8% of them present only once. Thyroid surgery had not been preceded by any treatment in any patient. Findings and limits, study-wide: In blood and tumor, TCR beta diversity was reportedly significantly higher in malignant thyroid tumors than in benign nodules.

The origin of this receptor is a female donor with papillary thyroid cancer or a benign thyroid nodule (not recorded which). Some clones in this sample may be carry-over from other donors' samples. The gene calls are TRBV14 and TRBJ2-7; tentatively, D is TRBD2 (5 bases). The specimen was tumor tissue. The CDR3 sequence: CASSQGGFEQYF. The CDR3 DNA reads TGTGCCAGCAGCCAAGGAGGGTTCGAGCAGTACTTC.